Listed below are T cell receptor beta chains from one sample, sequenced in a study of beta chain features in type 1 diabetes. Sequenced by immunoSEQ multiplex PCR; TCRdb stores in-frame clones only, minus some. The table shows under 450,000 clones, with approximately 13% occurring only once. The sequenced sample consisted of naive CD4+ T cells from blood. Receptors originate from a young man in good health. The CDR3 runs from the conserved cysteine through the conserved F or W. Each record gives: V gene, J gene, D gene, clone size, CDR3 protein, CDR3 DNA. A D gene is named only where the DNA matches it firmly. Clone size is not always given. Where it is, it says once, few, many or a class for expanded clones.

v_gene: TRBV6-5; j_gene: TRBJ1-2; d_gene: NA; abundance: NA; CDR3aa: CASSSRYGYTF; CDR3nt: TGTGCCAGCAGTTCCCGCTATGGCTACACCTTC
v_gene: TRBV7-9; j_gene: TRBJ2-3; d_gene: TRBD2; abundance: few; CDR3aa: CASSLLSAGRTDTQYF; CDR3nt: TGTGCCAGCAGCTTATTATCAGCGGGGCGCACAGATACGCAGTATTTT
v_gene: TRBV7-9; j_gene: TRBJ1-2; d_gene: TRBD1; abundance: few; CDR3aa: CASTFMTGGYGYTF; CDR3nt: TGTGCCAGCACCTTCATGACAGGGGGCTATGGCTACACCTTC
v_gene: TRBV18; j_gene: TRBJ2-5; d_gene: NA; abundance: few; CDR3aa: CASSPYRETQYF; CDR3nt: TGTGCCAGCTCACCGTATAGGGAGACCCAGTACTTC
v_gene: TRBV6-5; j_gene: TRBJ2-1; d_gene: TRBD2; abundance: few; CDR3aa: CASSSTSGAHNEQFF; CDR3nt: TGTGCCAGCAGTTCTACTAGCGGGGCTCACAATGAGCAGTTCTTC
v_gene: TRBV29-1; j_gene: TRBJ2-3; d_gene: NA; abundance: NA; CDR3aa: CSVKGTSGDTQYF; CDR3nt: TGCAGCGTTAAGGGGACCAGTGGAGATACGCAGTATTTT
v_gene: TRBV6-6; j_gene: TRBJ1-3; d_gene: TRBD1; abundance: NA; CDR3aa: CASSYLGQGTGNTIYF; CDR3nt: TGTGCCAGCAGTTACTTGGGACAGGGCACTGGAAACACCATATATTTT
v_gene: TRBV7-2; j_gene: TRBJ2-1; d_gene: TRBD2; abundance: NA; CDR3aa: CASALLAGNNEQFF; CDR3nt: TGTGCCAGCGCCCTTCTAGCGGGAAATAATGAGCAGTTCTTC
v_gene: TRBV29-1; j_gene: TRBJ2-1; d_gene: NA; abundance: few; CDR3aa: CSVIFSGREAYNEQFF; CDR3nt: TGCAGCGTTATATTCAGCGGCCGAGAGGCATACAATGAGCAGTTCTTC
v_gene: TRBV7-9; j_gene: TRBJ2-5; d_gene: NA; abundance: few; CDR3aa: CASSPADAGTQYF; CDR3nt: TGTGCCAGCAGTCCAGCCGACGCTGGGACCCAGTACTTC
v_gene: TRBV7-9; j_gene: TRBJ2-1; d_gene: TRBD2; abundance: few; CDR3aa: CASSFGLAKNNEQFF; CDR3nt: TGTGCCAGCAGCTTCGGACTAGCGAAAAACAATGAGCAGTTCTTC